The sequence of this T cell receptor (beta chain) was determined in a study of response to subunit inactivated influenza vaccine. This CDR3 has 17 residues. Germline V CDR1 and CDR2: MNHNS, SASEGT. The V gene lost 6 bases and the J gene lost 8 bases, with 23 bases spanning the gap. This clonotype was observed a few times. The antigen is not known. Via MiXCR, TCRdb re-called the RT-PCR reads, giving one row per CDR3 protein. The table has about 190,000 distinct CDR3 sequences, about 15% seen once; the top ten hold roughly 26%. Study-level points and caveats: New T cells are recruited in small numbers by each seasonal influenza vaccination, according to the authors' suggestion.

Sequencing used CD8+ T cells sorted from PBMCs, obtained 5 to 6 days after vaccination. The V gene is TRBV6-1, the J gene TRBJ1-6; TRBD1 might be the D (6 bases). This TCR came from a man in his fifties who received an inactivated influenza vaccine. CDR3 loop: CASSFFGGATSDSPLHF. The CDR3, as DNA: TGTGCCAGCAGCTTCTTCGGGGGGGCGACCTCGGATTCACCCCTCCACTTT.